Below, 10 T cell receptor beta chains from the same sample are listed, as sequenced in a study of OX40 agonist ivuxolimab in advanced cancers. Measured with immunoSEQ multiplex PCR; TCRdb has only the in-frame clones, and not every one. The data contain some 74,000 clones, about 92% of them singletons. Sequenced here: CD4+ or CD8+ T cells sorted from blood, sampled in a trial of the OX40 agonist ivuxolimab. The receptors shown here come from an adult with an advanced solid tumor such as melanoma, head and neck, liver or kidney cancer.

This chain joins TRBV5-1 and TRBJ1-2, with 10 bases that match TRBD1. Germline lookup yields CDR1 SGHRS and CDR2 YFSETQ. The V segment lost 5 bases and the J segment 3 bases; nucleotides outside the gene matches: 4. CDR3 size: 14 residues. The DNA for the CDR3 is TGCGCCAGCAGACCGGACAGGGGGGACTATGGCTACACCTTC. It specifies CASRPDRGDYGYTF.

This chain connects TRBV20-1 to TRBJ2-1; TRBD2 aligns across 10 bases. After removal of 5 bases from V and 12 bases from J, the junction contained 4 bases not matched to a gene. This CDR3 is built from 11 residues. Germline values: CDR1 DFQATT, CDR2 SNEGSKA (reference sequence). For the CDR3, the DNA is TGCAGTGCTTGGACTAGCGGAGGGCAGTTCTTC. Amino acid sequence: CSAWTSGGQFF.

CDR3 sequence: CASSIRGREKPQHF. CDR3 bases: TGTGCCAGTAGTATCCGAGGCAGGGAAAAGCCCCAGCATTTT. The genes are TRBV19 and TRBJ1-5, with a weak D call TRBD1 (5 bases). Germline values: CDR1 LNHDA, CDR2 SQIVND (reference sequence). Trimming pared 3 bases from V and 8 bases from J, leaving 14 bases between. There are 14 residues in the CDR3.

CDR3 loop: CAWSGTGIETQYF. The DNA of the CDR3 is TGTGCCTGGAGTGGGACAGGGATCGAGACCCAGTACTTC. This chain connects TRBV30 to TRBJ2-5; 8 nucleotides match TRBD1. Trimming removed 1 base from V and 5 bases from J; junction bases left unmatched: 3. This CDR3 is built from 13 residues. The V gene's germline CDR1 is GTSNPN and CDR2 SVGIG (reference sequence).

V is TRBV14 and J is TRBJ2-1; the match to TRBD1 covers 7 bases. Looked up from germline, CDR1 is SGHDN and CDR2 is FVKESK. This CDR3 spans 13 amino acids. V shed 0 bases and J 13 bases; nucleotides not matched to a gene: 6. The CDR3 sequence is CASSQDHRQGQFF. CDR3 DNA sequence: TGTGCCAGCAGCCAAGACCACAGACAGGGACAGTTCTTC.

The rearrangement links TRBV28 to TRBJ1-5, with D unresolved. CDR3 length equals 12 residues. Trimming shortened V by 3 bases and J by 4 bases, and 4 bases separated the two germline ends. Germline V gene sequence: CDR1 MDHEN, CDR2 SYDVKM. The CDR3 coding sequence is TGTGCCAGCAGTTTTTATAATCAGCCCCAGCATTTT. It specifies CASSFYNQPQHF.

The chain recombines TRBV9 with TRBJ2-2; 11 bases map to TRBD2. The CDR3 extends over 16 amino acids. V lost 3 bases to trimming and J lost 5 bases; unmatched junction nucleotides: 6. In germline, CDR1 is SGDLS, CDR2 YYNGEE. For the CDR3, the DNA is TGTGCCAGCAGCGGAGTAGCGGGGGGGCCAACCGGGGAGCTGTTTTTT. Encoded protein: CASSGVAGGPTGELFF.

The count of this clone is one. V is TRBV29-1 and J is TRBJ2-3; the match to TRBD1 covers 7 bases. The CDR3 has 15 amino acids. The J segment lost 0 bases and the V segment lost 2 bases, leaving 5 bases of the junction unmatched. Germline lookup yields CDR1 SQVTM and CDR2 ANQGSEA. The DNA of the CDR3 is TGCAGCGTTGAAAAGGCAGGGGGAAGCACAGATACGCAGTATTTT. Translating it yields CSVEKAGGSTDTQYF.

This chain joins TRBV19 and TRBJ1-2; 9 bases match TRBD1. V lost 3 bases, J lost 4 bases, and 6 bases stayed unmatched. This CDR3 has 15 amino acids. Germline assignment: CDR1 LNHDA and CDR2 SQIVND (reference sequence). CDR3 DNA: TGTGCCAGTAGTATTCGACAGGGGGTTGGCTATGGCTACACCTTC. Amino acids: CASSIRQGVGYGYTF.

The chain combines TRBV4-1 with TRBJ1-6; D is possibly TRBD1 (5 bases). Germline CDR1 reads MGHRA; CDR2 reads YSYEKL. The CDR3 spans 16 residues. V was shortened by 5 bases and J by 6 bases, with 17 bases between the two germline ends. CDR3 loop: CASSNRDGPLNSPLHF. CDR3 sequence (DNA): TGCGCCAGCAGCAACCGGGACGGACCACTTAATTCACCCCTCCACTTT.